Given below is one TCR beta chain in context. This entry comes from a study of blood T cell repertoires in COVID-19. The wider study: The United States, Italy and Spain were the sources of the acute and convalescent COVID-19 samples. In each case, the material was cDNA or gDNA derived from T cells, B-cell-depleted T cells, or PBMCs.

Measured with immunoSEQ multiplex PCR; TCRdb has only the in-frame clones, and not every one. The table lists around 35,000 clones, roughly 90% of them singletons. Deletions cut 6 bases from V and 6 bases from J, with 16 bases between. CDR1 and CDR2 (germline): SNHLY, FYNNEI. The CDR3 is made up of 14 amino acids. This receptor was taken from a man between 60 and 75 years old with active COVID-19. Sequenced material: peripheral blood. The chain carries TRBV2 and TRBJ2-3; D gene ambiguous. The CDR3 region is CASRERPTGDTQYF. Here the CDR3 DNA reads TGTGCCAGCAGGGAGCGCCCAACCGGGGATACGCAGTATTTT.